The clone carrying this T cell receptor beta chain was picked up one time. Sequenced by immunoSEQ multiplex PCR; TCRdb stores in-frame clones only, minus some. The sample contains under 650,000 clones, less than 96% of which appear only once. The sample is drawn from a study of shared clonotypes between healthy human individuals. Germline CDR1 is SGHDN and CDR2 is FVKESK. Germline trimming cut 4 bases from V and 2 bases from J; bases unmatched to any gene: 8. The CDR3 runs 17 residues. Source material: naive CD4+ T cells sorted from blood. Subset noted: CD45RA+ positively selected. J is TRBJ2-7 and V is TRBV14; TRBD2 matches at 13 bases. The TCR was taken from a woman aged 30 to 39 in good health. The CDR3 loop is CASSPPQLAGGPYEQYF. CDR3 nucleotide sequence: TGTGCCAGCAGCCCGCCTCAACTAGCGGGAGGGCCCTACGAGCAGTACTTC.